This T cell receptor (beta chain) was observed in a study of T cell repertoires in cytomegalovirus infection. Across the study: Indications came from public TCR beta signatures; they pointed to CMV infection and to a matching HLA type.

TCRdb itself ran the reads through MiXCR, one entry per CDR3 protein. This sample has 100,000 or so distinct CDR3 sequences; 35% to 50% occur once, and the top ten carry approximately 69%. Notes on this clonotype: Its antigen is unknown.

Study conclusions and caveats: HLA-C-restricted TCR beta clonotypes specific for CMV led the ex vivo response. Identification of carriers of CMV plus the relevant HLA was performed using cumulative public TCR beta family frequency.

The CDR3 contains 13 residues. Germline loops: CDR1 SGHAT, CDR2 FQNNGV. V was pared by 2 bases and J by 5 bases, with 9 bases between. This chain links TRBV11-2 with TRBJ1-1, with D uncertain. The receptor was derived from a human donor in good health (CMV status not recorded). Some clones in this sample may be carry-over from other donors' samples. Here the sequenced sample was CD8+ T cells from cultured PBMCs, taken from culture after CMV antigen stimulation. CDR3 sequence: CASSLWARTEAFF. In nucleotides, the CDR3 is TGTGCCAGCAGCTTATGGGCGCGAACTGAAGCTTTCTTT.